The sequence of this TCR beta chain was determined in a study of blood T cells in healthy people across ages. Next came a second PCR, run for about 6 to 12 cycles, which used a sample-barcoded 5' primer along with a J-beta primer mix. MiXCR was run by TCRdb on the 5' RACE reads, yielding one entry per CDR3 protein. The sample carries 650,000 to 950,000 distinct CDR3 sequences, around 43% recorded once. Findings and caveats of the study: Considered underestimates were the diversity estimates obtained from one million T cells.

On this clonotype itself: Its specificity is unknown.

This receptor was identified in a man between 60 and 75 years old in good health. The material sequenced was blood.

CDR3 residues: CASSLLGQGSAEAFF. The CDR3 region has the DNA TGTGCCAGCAGCCTACTGGGACAGGGGAGCGCTGAAGCTTTCTTT. V and J are TRBV11-3 and TRBJ1-1; 10 nucleotides align to TRBD1. Trimming took 5 bases from V and 6 from J; bases not matched to a gene: 9. The CDR3 has 15 amino acids. Germline V gene data show CDR1 as SGHNT and CDR2 as YENEEA.